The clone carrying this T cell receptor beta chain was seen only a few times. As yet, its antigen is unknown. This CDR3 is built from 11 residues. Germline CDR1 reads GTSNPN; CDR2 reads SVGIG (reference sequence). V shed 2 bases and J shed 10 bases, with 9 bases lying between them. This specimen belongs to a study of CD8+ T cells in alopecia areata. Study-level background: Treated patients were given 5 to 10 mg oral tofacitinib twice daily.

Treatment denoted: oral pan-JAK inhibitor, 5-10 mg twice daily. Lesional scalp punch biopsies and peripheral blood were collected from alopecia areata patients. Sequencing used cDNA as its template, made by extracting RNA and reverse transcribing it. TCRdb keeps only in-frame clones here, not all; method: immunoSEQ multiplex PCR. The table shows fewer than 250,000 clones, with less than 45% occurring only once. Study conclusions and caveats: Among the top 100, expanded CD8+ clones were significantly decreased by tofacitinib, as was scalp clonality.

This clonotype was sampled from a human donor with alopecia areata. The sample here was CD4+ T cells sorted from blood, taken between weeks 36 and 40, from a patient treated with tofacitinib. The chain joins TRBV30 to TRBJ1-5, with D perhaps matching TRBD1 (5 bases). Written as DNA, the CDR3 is TGTGCCTGGAGTAAGGGACTACCCCAGCATTTT. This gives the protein CAWSKGLPQHF.